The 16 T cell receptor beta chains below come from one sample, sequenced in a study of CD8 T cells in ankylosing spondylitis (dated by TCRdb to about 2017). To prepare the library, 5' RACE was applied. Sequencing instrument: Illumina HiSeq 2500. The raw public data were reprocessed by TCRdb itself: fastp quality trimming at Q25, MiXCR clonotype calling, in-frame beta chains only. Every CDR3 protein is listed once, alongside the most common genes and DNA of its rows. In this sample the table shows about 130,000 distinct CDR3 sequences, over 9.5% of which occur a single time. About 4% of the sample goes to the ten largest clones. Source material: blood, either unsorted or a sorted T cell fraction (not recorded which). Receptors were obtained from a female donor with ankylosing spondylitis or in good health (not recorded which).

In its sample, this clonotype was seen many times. The DNA for the CDR3 is TGCGCCAGCAGCTTGAATCCAGGCCCAGGAACAAGTGGCTACACCTTC. It is translated as CASSLNPGPGTSGYTF. This rearrangement joins TRBV5-1 to TRBJ1-2; D remains ambiguous. V was clipped by 1 base and J by 7 bases, with 20 bases between them. CDR3 length: 16 residues. The germline CDR1 and CDR2 sequences are SGHRS and YFSETQ.

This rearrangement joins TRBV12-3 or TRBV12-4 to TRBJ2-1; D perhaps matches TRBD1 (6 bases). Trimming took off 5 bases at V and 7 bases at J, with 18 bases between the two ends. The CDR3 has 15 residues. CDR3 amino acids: CASSPALGARNEQFF. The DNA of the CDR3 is TGTGCCAGCAGTCCCGCCCTGGGGGCAAGGAATGAGCAGTTCTTC.

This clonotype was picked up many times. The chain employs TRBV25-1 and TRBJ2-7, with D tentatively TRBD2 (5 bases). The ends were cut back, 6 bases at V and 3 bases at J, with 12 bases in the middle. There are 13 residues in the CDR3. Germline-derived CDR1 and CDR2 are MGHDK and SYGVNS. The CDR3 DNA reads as TGTGCCAGCAGAAGAACGGGGATCTACGAGCAGTACTTC. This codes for CASRRTGIYEQYF.

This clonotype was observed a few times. Here the CDR3 reads CATNQGYNEQFF. CDR3 coding DNA: TGTGCCACCAATCAGGGGTACAATGAGCAGTTCTTC. The chain links TRBV19 to TRBJ2-1; TRBD1 might be the D (6 bases). The CDR3 extends over 12 amino acids. The V gene's germline CDR1 is LNHDA and CDR2 SQIVND (reference sequence). Trimming took off 10 bases at V and 4 bases at J, with 11 bases between the two ends. Complete variable domain (other parts from reference TRBV19 and TRBJ2-1): DGGITQSPKYLFRKEGQNVTLSCEQNLNHDAMYWYRQDPGQGLRLIYYSQIVNDFQKGDIAEGYSVSREKKESFPLTVTSAQKNPTAFYLCATNQGYNEQFFGPGTRLTVL.

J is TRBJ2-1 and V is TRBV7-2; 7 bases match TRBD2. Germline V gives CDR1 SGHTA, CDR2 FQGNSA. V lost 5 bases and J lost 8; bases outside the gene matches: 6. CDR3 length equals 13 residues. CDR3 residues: CASSPQRGDEQFF. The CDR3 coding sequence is TGTGCCAGCAGCCCCCAACGGGGGGATGAGCAGTTCTTC. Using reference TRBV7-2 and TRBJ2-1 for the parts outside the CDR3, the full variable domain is GAGVSQSPSNKVTEKGKDVELRCDPISGHTALYWYRQSLGQGLEFLIYFQGNSAPDKSGLPSDRFSAERTGGSVSTLTIQRTQQEDSAVYLCASSPQRGDEQFFGPGTRLTVL.

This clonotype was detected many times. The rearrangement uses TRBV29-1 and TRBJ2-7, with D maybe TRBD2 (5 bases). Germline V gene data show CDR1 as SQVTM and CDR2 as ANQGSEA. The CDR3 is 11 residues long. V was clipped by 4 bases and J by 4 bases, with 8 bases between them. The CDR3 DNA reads TGCAGCGTTGGAAGCGGTTACGAGCAGTACTTC. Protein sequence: CSVGSGYEQYF.

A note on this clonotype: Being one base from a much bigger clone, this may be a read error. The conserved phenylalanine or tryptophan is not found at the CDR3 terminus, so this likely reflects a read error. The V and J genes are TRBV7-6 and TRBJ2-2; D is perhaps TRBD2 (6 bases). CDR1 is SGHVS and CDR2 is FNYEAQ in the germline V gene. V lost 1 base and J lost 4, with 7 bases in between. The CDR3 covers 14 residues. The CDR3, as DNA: TGTGCCAGCAGCTTAGTAGCGGCCACCGGGGAGCTGTTTTAT. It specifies CASSLVAATGELFY.

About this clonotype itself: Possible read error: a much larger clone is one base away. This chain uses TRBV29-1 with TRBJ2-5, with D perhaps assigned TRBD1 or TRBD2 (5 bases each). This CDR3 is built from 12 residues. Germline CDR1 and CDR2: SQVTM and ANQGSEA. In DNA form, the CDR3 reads TGCAGCGCCGTAGACGTAGGGGAGACCCAGTGCTTC. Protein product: CSAVDVGETQCF.

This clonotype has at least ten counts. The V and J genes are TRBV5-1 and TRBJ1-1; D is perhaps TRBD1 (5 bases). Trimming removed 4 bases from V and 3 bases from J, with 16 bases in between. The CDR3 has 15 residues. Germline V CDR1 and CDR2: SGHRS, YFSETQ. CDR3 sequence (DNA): TGCGCCAGCAGCCCGTTACCCGGGGCGGACACTGAAGCTTTCTTT. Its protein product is CASSPLPGADTEAFF. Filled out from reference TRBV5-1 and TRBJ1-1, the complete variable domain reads KAGVTQTPRYLIKTRGQQVTLSCSPISGHRSVSWYQQTPGQGLQFLFEYFSETQRNKGNFPGRFSGRQFSNSRSEMNVSTLELGDSALYLCASSPLPGADTEAFFGQGTRLTVV.

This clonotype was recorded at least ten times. CDR3: CAWARDNSYQPQHF. The CDR3 DNA is TGTGCCTGGGCCCGGGACAACTCTTATCAGCCCCAGCATTTT. The chain couples TRBV30 to TRBJ1-5, with a possible D match to TRBD1 (6 bases). The V end was cut by 5 bases, the J end by 5 bases, with 16 bases between. CDR1 GTSNPN and CDR2 SVGIG come from the germline V gene (reference sequence). This CDR3 region has 14 residues.

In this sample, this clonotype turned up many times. CDR3 sequence: CASRPGPSMDTGELFF. Here the CDR3 DNA reads TGTGCCAGCAGGCCGGGCCCTTCGATGGACACCGGGGAGCTGTTTTTT. This sequence joins TRBV12-3 or TRBV12-4 and TRBJ2-2; D not resolved. Trimming stripped 6 bases from V and 3 bases from J, with 17 bases between. CDR3 length: 16 amino acids.

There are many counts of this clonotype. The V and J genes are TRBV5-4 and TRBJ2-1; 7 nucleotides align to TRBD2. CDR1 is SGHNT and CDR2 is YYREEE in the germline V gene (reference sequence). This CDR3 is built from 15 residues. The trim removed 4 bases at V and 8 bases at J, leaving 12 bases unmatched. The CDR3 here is CASSPGAGSIDEQFF. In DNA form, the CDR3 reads TGTGCCAGCAGCCCGGGAGCGGGATCAATCGATGAGCAGTTCTTC.

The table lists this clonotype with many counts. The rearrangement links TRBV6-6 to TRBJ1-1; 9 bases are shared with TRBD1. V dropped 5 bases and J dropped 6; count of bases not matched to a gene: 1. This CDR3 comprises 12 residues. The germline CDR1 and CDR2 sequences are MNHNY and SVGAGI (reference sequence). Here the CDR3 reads CASSRTGAEAFF. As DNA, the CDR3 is TGTGCCAGCAGTAGGACAGGGGCTGAAGCTTTCTTT.

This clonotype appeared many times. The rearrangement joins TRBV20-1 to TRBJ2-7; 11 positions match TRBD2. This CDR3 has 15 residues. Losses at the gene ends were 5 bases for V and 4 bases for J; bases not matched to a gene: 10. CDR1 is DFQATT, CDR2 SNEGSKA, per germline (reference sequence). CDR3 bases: TGCAGTGCTGATGGACTAGCGGGCGTGGGGTACGAGCAGTACTTC. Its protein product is CSADGLAGVGYEQYF.

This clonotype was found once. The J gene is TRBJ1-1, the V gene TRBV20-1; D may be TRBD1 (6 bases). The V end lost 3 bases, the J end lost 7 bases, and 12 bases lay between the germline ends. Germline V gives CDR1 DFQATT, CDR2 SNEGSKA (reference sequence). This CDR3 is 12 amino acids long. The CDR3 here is CSASSGVNEAFF. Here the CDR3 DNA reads TGCAGTGCTAGTTCAGGGGTCAATGAAGCTTTCTTT.

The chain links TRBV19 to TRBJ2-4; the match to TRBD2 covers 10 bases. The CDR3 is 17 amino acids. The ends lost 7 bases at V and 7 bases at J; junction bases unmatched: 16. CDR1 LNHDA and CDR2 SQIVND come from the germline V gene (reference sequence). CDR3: CASTPKPSGGLLNIQYF. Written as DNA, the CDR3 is TGTGCCAGTACCCCAAAGCCTAGCGGGGGCCTTTTGAACATTCAGTACTTC.